Sequencing of this T cell receptor beta chain was carried out in a study of cytomegalovirus exposure and HLA in healthy donors. 60 Vbeta and 13 Jbeta primers were used in PCR. Using immunoSEQ multiplex PCR, the repertoire was profiled, and TCRdb retains in-frame clones only, with some absent. Here the sample spans around 120,000 clones, 81% being singletons. Germline values: CDR1 SGDLS, CDR2 YYNGEE. The V end lost 4 bases, the J end lost 6 bases, and 7 bases lay between the germline ends. The CDR3 has 12 amino acids. The chain combines TRBV9 with TRBJ2-2; D is uncertain. The sample taken for sequencing was PBMCs. This TCR was sampled from a woman aged 25-40 years in good health and CMV-seronegative. CDR3 residues: CASSWSSGELFF. The CDR3 DNA is TGTGCCAGCAGCTGGAGTTCCGGGGAGCTGTTTTTT.